The 31 T cell receptor beta chains below all came from one sample that was sequenced in a study of cytotoxic CD8 clonotypes in ibrutinib-treated CLL. Sequencing used immunoSEQ multiplex PCR; TCRdb keeps in-frame clones, though not all of them. The sample carries 58,000 or so clones, 45% to 65% recorded once. Sequences were derived from PBMCs, sampled after 12 months of ibrutinib treatment. The receptors here all came from a human donor with chronic lymphocytic leukemia.

The V gene is TRBV7-9, the J gene TRBJ1-4; D perhaps matches TRBD1 (5 bases). This CDR3 has 15 residues. V dropped 2 bases and J dropped 4 bases, with 11 bases sitting between them. The germline V gene encodes CDR1 SEHNR and CDR2 FQNEAQ (reference sequence). The CDR3 nucleotides are TGTGCCAGCAGCTTATTGGCGGGGGGTAATGAAAAACTGTTTTTT. It encodes CASSLLAGGNEKLFF.

V gene TRBV29-1 combines with J gene TRBJ2-2; TRBD2 matches 10 bases. The CDR3 spans 16 residues. Trimming took 6 bases from V and 7 from J; bases not matched to a gene: 14. Germline CDR1 reads SQVTM; CDR2 reads ANQGSEA. This CDR3 reads CSVIGLAGVWGGELFF. The CDR3 DNA follows: TGCAGCGTCATTGGGCTAGCGGGAGTTTGGGGCGGGGAGCTGTTTTTT.

The chain carries TRBV4-1 and TRBJ1-2; no reliable D call. Trimming took off 0 bases at V and 5 bases at J, with 16 bases between the two ends. Germline V lookup: CDR1 MGHRA, CDR2 YSYEKL. The CDR3 runs 16 residues. This CDR3 reads CASSQDHVTWVYGYTF. The CDR3 bases are TGCGCCAGCAGCCAAGATCATGTTACATGGGTGTATGGCTACACCTTC.

This chain connects TRBV29-1 to TRBJ2-5; D might be TRBD1 (6 bases). CDR1 and CDR2 (germline): SQVTM, ANQGSEA. The ends were cut back, 8 bases at V and 2 bases at J, with 12 bases in the middle. The CDR3 contains 12 residues. The CDR3: CSCQTGQETQYF. The CDR3 DNA sequence: TGCAGCTGTCAGACAGGACAAGAGACCCAGTACTTC.

In this sample, this clone turned up once. The chain couples TRBV5-4 to TRBJ2-5, with D possibly matching TRBD2 (6 bases). The CDR3 runs to 15 residues. V lost 3 bases and J lost 5, with 17 bases in between. Per germline, CDR1 SGHNT and CDR2 YYREEE (reference sequence). DNA for the CDR3: TGTGCCAGCAGCTCCCAACCTACTAGCAGCGAGACCCAGTACTTC. Protein product: CASSSQPTSSETQYF. The full variable domain, with the rest looked up from reference TRBV5-4 and TRBJ2-5, is ETGVTQSPTHLIKTRGQQVTLRCSSQSGHNTVSWYQQALGQGPQFIFQYYREEENGRGNFPPRFSGLQFPNYSSELNVNALELDDSALYLCASSSQPTSSETQYFGPGTRLLVL.

The chain joins TRBV28 to TRBJ1-2, with a tentative D call TRBD1 (5 bases). Germline assignment: CDR1 MDHEN and CDR2 SYDVKM. Trimming left V 6 bases short and J 2 bases short, with 10 bases between. This CDR3 comprises 13 residues. CDR3 amino acids: CASSTGGNYGYTF. CDR3 DNA sequence: TGTGCCAGCAGCACAGGAGGGAACTATGGCTACACCTTC.

This clone showed up just a few times. The V gene is TRBV7-6, the J gene TRBJ2-7; 13 bases agree with TRBD2. CDR1 and CDR2 (germline): SGHVS, FNYEAQ. The CDR3 spans 16 residues. V was clipped by 5 bases and J by 3 bases; unmatched bases: 7. CDR3 coding DNA: TGTGCCAGCAGCCCCAGACTAGCGGGAGGATACTACGAGCAGTACTTC. Encoded protein: CASSPRLAGGYYEQYF.

This clone has at least ten counts. Written as DNA, the CDR3 is TGTGCCAGCTACACTAAATTAAATACCGGGGAGCTGTTTTTT. It encodes CASYTKLNTGELFF. J is TRBJ2-2 and V is TRBV2; D gene uncertain. Trimming removed 8 bases at V and 5 bases at J, with 15 bases between. The CDR3 covers 14 residues. Germline loops: CDR1 SNHLY, CDR2 FYNNEI.

The CDR3 nucleotides are TGTGCCAGCAGCTTATGGAAGGGCACTGAAGCTTTCTTT. Translation: CASSLWKGTEAFF. The chain recombines TRBV13 with TRBJ1-1; D ambiguous. The length of the CDR3 is 13 residues. Germline V gene data show CDR1 as PRHDT and CDR2 as FYEKMQ (reference sequence). Trimming pared 2 bases from V and 4 bases from J, leaving 8 bases between.

This clone has more than one count but fewer than ten. The chain recombines TRBV6-5 with TRBJ1-2, with a weak D call TRBD1 (5 bases). Germline V gene sequence: CDR1 MNHEY, CDR2 SVGAGI. Trimming removed 6 bases from V and 8 bases from J, with 19 bases in between. The CDR3 runs to 14 residues. The CDR3 here is CASRPVAGSQGYTF. In DNA form, the CDR3 reads TGTGCCAGCAGACCTGTGGCAGGGAGTCAAGGCTACACCTTC.

The genes are TRBV5-5 and TRBJ1-2; 7 positions match TRBD1. Trimming at V came to 4 bases and at J to 2 bases, leaving 8 bases not matched to a gene. The CDR3 extends over 15 amino acids. Per germline, CDR1 SGHKS and CDR2 YYEKEE (reference sequence). As DNA, the CDR3 is TGTGCCAGCAGCGCGGGGACAGCGAAGAACTATGGCTACACCTTC. Amino acid sequence: CASSAGTAKNYGYTF.

J is TRBJ2-4 and V is TRBV28; 8 positions agree with TRBD1. CDR1 is MDHEN, CDR2 SYDVKM, per germline. This CDR3 comprises 12 residues. After removal of 9 bases from V and 5 bases from J, the junction contained 3 bases not matched to a gene. The CDR3 sequence: CASRQGQNIQYF. The CDR3, as DNA: TGTGCCAGTAGACAGGGGCAAAACATTCAGTACTTC.

The gene calls are TRBV7-9 and TRBJ1-1, with D maybe TRBD1 (6 bases). Germline CDR1 and CDR2: SEHNR and FQNEAQ (reference sequence). With 2 bases removed from V and 4 bases from J, the gap between germline ends came to 11 bases. This CDR3 is 14 amino acids long. DNA of the CDR3: TGTGCCAGCAGCTTAAAGGGGGGGAGCACTGAAGCTTTCTTT. It specifies CASSLKGGSTEAFF.

The CDR3 DNA sequence: TGTGCCAGCAGCGTAGGGGGTTCAGGGCACGGAAACACCATATATTTT. Translating it yields CASSVGGSGHGNTIYF. The rearrangement links TRBV9 to TRBJ1-3; perhaps TRBD1 as D (5 bases). The germline V gene has CDR1 SGDLS and CDR2 YYNGEE. Trimming stripped 0 bases from V and 4 bases from J, with 14 bases between. This CDR3 region has 16 residues.

This sequence joins TRBV18 and TRBJ1-2; the D is unclear. Per the germline V gene, CDR1 is KGHSH and CDR2 is LQKENI. The CDR3 sequence is 14 residues long. V lost 3 bases and J 8 bases, leaving 16 bases between the germline ends. CDR3 nucleotide sequence: TGTGCCAGCTCACCGTCCGAGCTCTTAGGGGGCTACACCTTC. Its translation is CASSPSELLGGYTF.

The chain has TRBV5-1 and TRBJ1-1; D is unclear. The CDR3 is 14 residues long. Germline V gives CDR1 SGHRS, CDR2 YFSETQ. Trimming cost V 0 bases and J 3 bases, with 9 bases left between them. The CDR3 DNA reads TGCGCCAGCAGCTTGGAAGGATTGTACACTGAAGCTTTCTTT. Encoded protein: CASSLEGLYTEAFF.

This chain joins TRBV6-1 and TRBJ2-2, with D hard to call. The CDR3 spans 13 residues. The germline CDR1 and CDR2 sequences are MNHNS and SASEGT. V was trimmed by 2 bases and J by 4 bases, leaving 5 bases between them. CDR3 in amino acids: CASSELPTGELFF. CDR3 bases: TGTGCCAGCAGTGAACTGCCCACCGGGGAGCTGTTTTTT.

The rearrangement links TRBV11-2 to TRBJ2-5; D may correspond to TRBD1 or TRBD2 (5 bases each). V lost 5 bases and J 4 bases, leaving 23 bases between the germline ends. Germline CDR1 reads SGHAT; CDR2 reads FQNNGV. The CDR3 runs 17 residues. The CDR3: CASSPGTALTGLETQYF. The CDR3 region has the DNA TGTGCCAGCAGCCCCGGGACGGCCCTAACGGGCTTAGAGACCCAGTACTTC.

This clone showed up just a few times. The V gene is TRBV9, the J gene TRBJ2-7; tentative D call: TRBD2 (6 bases). The CDR3 has 14 residues. The ends were cut back, 2 bases at V and 2 bases at J, with 11 bases in the middle. Germline V lookup: CDR1 SGDLS, CDR2 YYNGEE. The CDR3 region has the DNA TGTGCCAGCAGCGTCGATTCGGGAGCCTACGAGCAGTACTTC. This translates into CASSVDSGAYEQYF.

The chain joins TRBV11-2 to TRBJ1-2, with 8 positions matching TRBD1. The germline CDR1 and CDR2 sequences are SGHAT and FQNNGV. The CDR3 runs 12 residues. Trimming took 6 bases from V and 7 from J; bases not matched to a gene: 4. The CDR3 region is CASRGTGAGYTF. In nucleotides, the CDR3 is TGTGCCAGCAGGGGGACAGGCGCTGGCTACACCTTC.

A single count supports this clone. The chain combines TRBV5-1 with TRBJ1-1; D might be TRBD1 (6 bases). Germline lookup yields CDR1 SGHRS and CDR2 YFSETQ. V dropped 4 bases and J dropped 10 bases, with 20 bases sitting between them. This CDR3 has 14 amino acids. The CDR3: CASSEAGGGNRAFF. CDR3 sequence (DNA): TGCGCCAGCAGCGAGGCCGGCGGGGGCAATCGAGCTTTCTTT.

The chain couples TRBV5-1 to TRBJ2-3; D is unresolved. CDR1 is SGHRS, CDR2 YFSETQ, per germline. V lost 6 bases and J 2 bases, leaving 13 bases between the germline ends. This CDR3 comprises 14 residues. In DNA form, the CDR3 reads TGCGCCAGCAACTCTTGGAGTGCCACAGATACGCAGTATTTT. It translates to CASNSWSATDTQYF.

Only one count was recorded for this clone. This chain links TRBV6-5 with TRBJ2-7, with D perhaps TRBD1 or TRBD2 (6 bases each). The CDR3 is 15 residues long. CDR1 is MNHEY and CDR2 is SVGAGI in the germline V gene. Trimming removed 6 bases from V and 2 bases from J, with 17 bases in between. The CDR3 reads CASSRGGGGAYEQYV. CDR3 sequence (DNA): TGTGCCAGCAGCCGAGGTGGAGGGGGAGCCTACGAGCAGTACGTC.

The chain uses TRBV5-6 and TRBJ1-4; no reliable D call. Trimming cost V 7 bases and J 8 bases, with 21 bases left between them. The CDR3 has 15 residues. The germline gives CDR1 SGHDT, CDR2 YYEEEE. CDR3 in amino acids: CASLRVIPNGEKLFF. As DNA, the CDR3 is TGTGCCAGCCTAAGAGTCATCCCCAATGGCGAAAAACTGTTTTTT.

This clone was observed at least ten times. The V gene is TRBV2, the J gene TRBJ1-2; the D gene is possibly TRBD1 (6 bases). Per the germline V gene, CDR1 is SNHLY and CDR2 is FYNNEI. This CDR3 contains 13 residues. V lost 9 bases and J lost 10, with 21 bases in between. Here the CDR3 DNA reads TGTGCCAGAGACAGGTCAGGAACACAAATCTACACCTTC. The encoded protein is CARDRSGTQIYTF.

The chain combines TRBV4-2 with TRBJ2-7; D not resolved. V dropped 2 bases and J dropped 4 bases, with 18 bases sitting between them. Per the germline V gene, CDR1 is LGHNA and CDR2 is YNFKEQ. The CDR3 covers 16 residues. Here the CDR3 reads CASSQSLASIPYEQYF. For the CDR3, the DNA is TGTGCCAGCAGCCAATCTCTTGCCAGCATCCCTTACGAGCAGTACTTC.

This rearrangement joins TRBV4-1 to TRBJ1-2; D is perhaps TRBD1 (5 bases). The CDR3 has 15 amino acids. V lost 1 base to trimming and J lost 4 bases, with 13 bases between them. Germline CDR1 reads MGHRA; CDR2 reads YSYEKL. The CDR3 bases are TGCGCCAGCAGCCAAGCGGGACTCGAGGTCTATGGCTACACCTTC. Protein: CASSQAGLEVYGYTF.

The V and J genes are TRBV19 and TRBJ2-7; 9 nucleotides align to TRBD1. The germline V gene encodes CDR1 LNHDA and CDR2 SQIVND (reference sequence). CDR3 length equals 13 residues. The trim removed 5 bases at V and 6 bases at J, leaving 5 bases unmatched. CDR3 sequence (DNA): TGTGCCAGTAGTTCGGGACAGGGCGGCGAGCAGTACTTC. Translation gives CASSSGQGGEQYF.

The rearrangement links TRBV7-2 to TRBJ2-3; 9 positions agree with TRBD1. V was pared by 6 bases and J by 4 bases, with 11 bases of the junction left unmatched. The germline CDR1 and CDR2 sequences are SGHTA and FQGNSA. The CDR3 is 16 residues long. In DNA form, the CDR3 reads TGTGCCAGCAGGCACCCTAGGGGACAGGGTGCAGATACGCAGTATTTT. It codes for CASRHPRGQGADTQYF.

This chain joins TRBV30 and TRBJ1-4; no clear D gene. Germline V gives CDR1 GTSNPN, CDR2 SVGIG (reference sequence). The CDR3 sequence is 12 residues long. Trimming left V 3 bases short and J 4 bases short, with 6 bases between. The CDR3 DNA reads TGTGCCTGGAGGGCTTATAATGAAAAACTGTTTTTT. Encoded protein: CAWRAYNEKLFF.

This clone occurred a few times. CDR3 in DNA: TGTGCCATCAGTGTGGACAGCTACGAGCAGTACTTC. It codes for CAISVDSYEQYF. The chain uses TRBV10-3 and TRBJ2-7, with D possibly being TRBD1 (6 bases). Looked up from germline, CDR1 is ENHRY and CDR2 is SYGVKD. V was cut by 4 bases and J by 3 bases, with 7 bases left in between. The CDR3 runs to 12 residues.